The T cell receptor beta chain under discussion was sequenced for a study of read filtering for tumor transcriptome and immune sequencing. Whole-study context: By R-ISS, stages I, II and III held about 8, 15 and 7 patients. Overall study results and limits: Roughly 80% of IR-seq clonotypes had a single read, yet these held around 3.3% of reads. Sorted CD138-negative bone marrow cells were not purified T cells.

Germline assignment: CDR1 SEHNR and CDR2 FQNEAQ (reference sequence). The CDR3 length is 15 residues. Of note for this clonotype: The antigen is not known. One junction end disagrees with the germline gene, perhaps due to a read error.

The library was built from about 370 ng RNA with molecular barcoded adaptors for alpha/delta and beta/gamma chains. Each CDR3 protein gets one entry after TCRdb re-called the reads with MiXCR. This table holds around 130,000 distinct CDR3 sequences, 10% to 15% found once. The sequence was obtained from a donor older than 35 with multiple myeloma. Source material: a population of CD138-negative cells sorted from bone marrow. This rearrangement joins TRBV7-9 to TRBJ2-1, with TRBD2 matching 7 bases. CDR3: CASSLGLAHYNEQLF. CDR3 nucleotide sequence: TGTGCCAGCAGCTTAGGACTAGCACATTACAATGAGCAGCTCTTC.